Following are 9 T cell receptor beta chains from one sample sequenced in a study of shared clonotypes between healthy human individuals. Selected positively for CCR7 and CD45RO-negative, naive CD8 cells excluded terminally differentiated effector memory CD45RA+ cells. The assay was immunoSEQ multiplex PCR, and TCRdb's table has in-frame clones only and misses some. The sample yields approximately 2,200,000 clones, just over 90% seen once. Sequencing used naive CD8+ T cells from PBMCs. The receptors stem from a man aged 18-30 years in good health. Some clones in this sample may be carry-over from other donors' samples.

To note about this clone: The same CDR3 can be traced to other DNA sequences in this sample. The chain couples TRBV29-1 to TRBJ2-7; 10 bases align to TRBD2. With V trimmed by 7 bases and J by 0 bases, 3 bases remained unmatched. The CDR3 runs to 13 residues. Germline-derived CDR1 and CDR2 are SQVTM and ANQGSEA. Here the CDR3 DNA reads TGCAGCGGGACTAGCGGCAACTCCTACGAGCAGTACTTC. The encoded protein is CSGTSGNSYEQYF.

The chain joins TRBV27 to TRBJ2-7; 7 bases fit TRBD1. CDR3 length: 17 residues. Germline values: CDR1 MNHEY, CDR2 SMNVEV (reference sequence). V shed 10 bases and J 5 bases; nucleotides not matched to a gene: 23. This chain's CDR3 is CATKPGPAGQAFHEQYF. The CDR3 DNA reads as TGTGCCACCAAACCGGGTCCTGCTGGACAGGCCTTTCACGAGCAGTACTTC.

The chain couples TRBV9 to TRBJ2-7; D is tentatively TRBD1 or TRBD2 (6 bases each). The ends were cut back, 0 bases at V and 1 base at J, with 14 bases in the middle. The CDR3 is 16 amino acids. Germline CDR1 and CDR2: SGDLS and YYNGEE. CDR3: CASSVAGGGTSYEQYF. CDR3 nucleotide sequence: TGTGCCAGCAGCGTAGCAGGAGGGGGTACTTCCTACGAGCAGTACTTC.

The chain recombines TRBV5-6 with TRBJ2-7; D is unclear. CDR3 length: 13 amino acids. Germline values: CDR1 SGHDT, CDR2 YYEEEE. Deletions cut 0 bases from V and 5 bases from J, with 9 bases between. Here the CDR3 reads CASSLGSLDEQYF. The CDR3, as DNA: TGTGCCAGCAGCTTGGGGAGTCTAGACGAGCAGTACTTC.

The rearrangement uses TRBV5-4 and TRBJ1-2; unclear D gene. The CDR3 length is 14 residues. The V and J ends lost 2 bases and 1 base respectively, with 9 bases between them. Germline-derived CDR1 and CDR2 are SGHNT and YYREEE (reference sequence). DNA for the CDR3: TGTGCCAGCAGCTTATATTGGGGTAACTATGGCTACACCTTC. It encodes CASSLYWGNYGYTF.

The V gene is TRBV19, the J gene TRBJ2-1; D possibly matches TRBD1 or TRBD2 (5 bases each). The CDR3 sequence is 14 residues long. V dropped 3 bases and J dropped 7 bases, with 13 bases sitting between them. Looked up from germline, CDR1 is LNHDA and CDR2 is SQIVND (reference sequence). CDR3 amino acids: CASSITRWGNEQFF. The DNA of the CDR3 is TGTGCCAGTAGTATCACACGCTGGGGGAATGAGCAGTTCTTC.

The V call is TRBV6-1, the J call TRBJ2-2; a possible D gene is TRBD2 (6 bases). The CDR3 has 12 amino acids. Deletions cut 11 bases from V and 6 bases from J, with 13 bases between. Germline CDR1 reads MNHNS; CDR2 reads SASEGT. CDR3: CAGGFRPGELFF. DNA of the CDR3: TGTGCCGGAGGGTTTCGGCCCGGGGAGCTGTTTTTT.

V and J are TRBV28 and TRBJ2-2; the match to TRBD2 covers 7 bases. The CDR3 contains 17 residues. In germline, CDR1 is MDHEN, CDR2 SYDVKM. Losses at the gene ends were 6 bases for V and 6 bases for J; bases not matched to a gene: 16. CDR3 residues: CASRVSPGGSVAGELFF. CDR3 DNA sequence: TGTGCCAGCAGAGTTTCCCCCGGCGGGAGTGTCGCCGGGGAGCTGTTTTTT.

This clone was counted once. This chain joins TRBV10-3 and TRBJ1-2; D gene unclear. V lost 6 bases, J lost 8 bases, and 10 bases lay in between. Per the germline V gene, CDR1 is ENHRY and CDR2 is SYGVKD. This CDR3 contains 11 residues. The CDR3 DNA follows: TGTGCCATCAGGGAACATGAGGGCTACACCTTC. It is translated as CAIREHEGYTF.